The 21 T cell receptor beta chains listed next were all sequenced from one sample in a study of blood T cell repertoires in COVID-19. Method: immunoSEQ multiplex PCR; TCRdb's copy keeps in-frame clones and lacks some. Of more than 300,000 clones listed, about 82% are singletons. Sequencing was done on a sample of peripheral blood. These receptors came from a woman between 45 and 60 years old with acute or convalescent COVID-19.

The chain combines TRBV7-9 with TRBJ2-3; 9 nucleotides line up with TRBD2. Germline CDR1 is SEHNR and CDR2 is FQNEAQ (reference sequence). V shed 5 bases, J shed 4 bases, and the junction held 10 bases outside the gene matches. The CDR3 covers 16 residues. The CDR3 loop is CASSRDIAGVADTQYF. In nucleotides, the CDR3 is TGTGCCAGCAGCAGGGACATAGCGGGAGTGGCAGATACGCAGTATTTT.

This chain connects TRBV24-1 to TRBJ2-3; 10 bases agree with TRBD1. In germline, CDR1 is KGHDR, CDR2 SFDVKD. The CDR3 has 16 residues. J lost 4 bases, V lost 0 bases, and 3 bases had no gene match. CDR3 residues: CATSDLDRGQADTQYF. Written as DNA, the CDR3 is TGTGCCACCAGTGATTTGGACAGGGGGCAGGCAGATACGCAGTATTTT.

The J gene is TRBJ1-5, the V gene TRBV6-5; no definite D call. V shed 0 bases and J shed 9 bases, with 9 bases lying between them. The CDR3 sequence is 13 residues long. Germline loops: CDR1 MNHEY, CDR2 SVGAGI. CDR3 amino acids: CASSYSGRAPQHF. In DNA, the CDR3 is TGTGCCAGCAGTTACTCCGGGAGGGCGCCCCAGCATTTT.

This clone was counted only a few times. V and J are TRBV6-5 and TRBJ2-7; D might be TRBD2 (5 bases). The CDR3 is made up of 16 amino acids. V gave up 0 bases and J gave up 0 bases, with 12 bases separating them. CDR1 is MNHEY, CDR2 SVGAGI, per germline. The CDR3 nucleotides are TGTGCCAGCAGTTACTCCAGGACGGGAAGCTCCTACGAGCAGTACTTC. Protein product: CASSYSRTGSSYEQYF.

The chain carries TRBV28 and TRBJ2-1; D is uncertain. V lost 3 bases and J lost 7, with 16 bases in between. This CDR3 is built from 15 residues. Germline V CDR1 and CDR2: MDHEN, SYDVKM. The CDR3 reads CASSLIVVLTNEQFF. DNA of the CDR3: TGTGCCAGCAGTTTGATTGTAGTTCTGACAAATGAGCAGTTCTTC.

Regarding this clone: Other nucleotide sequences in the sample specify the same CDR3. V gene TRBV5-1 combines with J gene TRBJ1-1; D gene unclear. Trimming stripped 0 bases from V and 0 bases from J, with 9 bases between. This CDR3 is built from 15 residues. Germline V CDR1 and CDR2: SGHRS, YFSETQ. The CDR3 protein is CASSLAAGLNTEAFF. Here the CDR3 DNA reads TGCGCCAGCAGCTTGGCGGCAGGCCTGAACACTGAAGCTTTCTTT. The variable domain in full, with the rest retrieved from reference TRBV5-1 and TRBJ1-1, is KAGVTQTPRYLIKTRGQQVTLSCSPISGHRSVSWYQQTPGQGLQFLFEYFSETQRNKGNFPGRFSGRQFSNSRSEMNVSTLELGDSALYLCASSLAAGLNTEAFFGQGTRLTVV.

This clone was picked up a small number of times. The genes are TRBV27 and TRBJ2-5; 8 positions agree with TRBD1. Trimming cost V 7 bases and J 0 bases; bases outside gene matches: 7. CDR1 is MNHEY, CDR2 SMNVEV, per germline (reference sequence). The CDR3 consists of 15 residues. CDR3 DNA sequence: TGTGCCAGCACCAGAGGACAGGGTTACCAAGAGACCCAGTACTTC. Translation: CASTRGQGYQETQYF.

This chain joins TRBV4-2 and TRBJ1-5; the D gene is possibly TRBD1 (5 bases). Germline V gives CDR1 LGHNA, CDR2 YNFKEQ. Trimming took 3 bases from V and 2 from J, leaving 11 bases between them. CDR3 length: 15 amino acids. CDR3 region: CASSQGRERNQPQHF. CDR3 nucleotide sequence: TGTGCCAGCAGCCAGGGCAGGGAACGCAATCAGCCCCAGCATTTT.

The CDR3 DNA sequence: TGTGCCAGCAGACCGGTAGGGACAGGGGGTACTGAAGCTTTCTTT. It encodes CASRPVGTGGTEAFF. The chain joins TRBV6-5 to TRBJ1-1, with 11 bases identical to TRBD1. After removal of 6 bases from V and 5 bases from J, the junction contained 8 bases not matched to a gene. The CDR3 contains 15 residues. CDR1 is MNHEY, CDR2 SVGAGI, per germline.

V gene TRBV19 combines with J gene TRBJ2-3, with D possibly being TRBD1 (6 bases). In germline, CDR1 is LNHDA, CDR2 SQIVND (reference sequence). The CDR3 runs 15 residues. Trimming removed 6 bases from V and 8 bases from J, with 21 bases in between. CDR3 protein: CASRQTGTRQGTQYF. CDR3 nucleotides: TGTGCCAGTAGGCAAACCGGGACAAGGCAGGGTACGCAGTATTTT.

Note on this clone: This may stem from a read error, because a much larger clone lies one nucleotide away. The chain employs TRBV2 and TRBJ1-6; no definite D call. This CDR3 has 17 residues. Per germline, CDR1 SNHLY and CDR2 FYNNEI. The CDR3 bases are TGTGCCAGCAGTGAACGGGTGGGGAGCTCCTATAATTCACTCCTCCACTTT. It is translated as CASSERVGSSYNSLLHF.

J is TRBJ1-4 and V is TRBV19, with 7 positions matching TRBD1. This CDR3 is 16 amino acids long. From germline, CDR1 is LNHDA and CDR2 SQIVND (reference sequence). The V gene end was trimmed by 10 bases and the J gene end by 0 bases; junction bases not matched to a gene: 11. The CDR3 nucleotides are TGTGCCACGAACGGAGGGGGCCTGGCAACTAATGAAAAACTGTTTTTT. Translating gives CATNGGGLATNEKLFF.

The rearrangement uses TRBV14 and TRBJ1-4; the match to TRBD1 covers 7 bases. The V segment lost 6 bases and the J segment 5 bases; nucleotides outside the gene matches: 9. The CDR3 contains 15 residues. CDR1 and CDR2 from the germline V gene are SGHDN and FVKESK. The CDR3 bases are TGTGCCAGCAGGCGTACCGGGACAGAAAATGAAAAACTGTTTTTT. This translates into CASRRTGTENEKLFF.

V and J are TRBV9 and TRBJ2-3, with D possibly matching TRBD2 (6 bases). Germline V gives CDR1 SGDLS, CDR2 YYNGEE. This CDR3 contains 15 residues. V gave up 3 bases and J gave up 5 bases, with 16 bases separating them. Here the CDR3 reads CASSAFGSIQDTQYF. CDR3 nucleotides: TGTGCCAGCAGCGCTTTCGGGAGTATTCAAGATACGCAGTATTTT.

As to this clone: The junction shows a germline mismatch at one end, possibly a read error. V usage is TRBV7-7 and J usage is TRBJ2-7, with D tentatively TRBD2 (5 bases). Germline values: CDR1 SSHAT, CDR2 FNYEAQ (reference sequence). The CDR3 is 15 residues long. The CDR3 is CASSSGLGRSYEQYF. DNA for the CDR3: TGTGCTAGCAGCTCAGGACTCGGCCGGTCCTACGAGCAGTACTTC.

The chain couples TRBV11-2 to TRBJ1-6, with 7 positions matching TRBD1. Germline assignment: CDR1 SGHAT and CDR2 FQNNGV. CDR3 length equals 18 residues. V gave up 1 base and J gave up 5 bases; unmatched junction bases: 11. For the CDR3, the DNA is TGTGCCAGCAGCTTAGGTTTCCGGGGGACAGAAAATAATTCACCCCTCCACTTT. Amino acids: CASSLGFRGTENNSPLHF.

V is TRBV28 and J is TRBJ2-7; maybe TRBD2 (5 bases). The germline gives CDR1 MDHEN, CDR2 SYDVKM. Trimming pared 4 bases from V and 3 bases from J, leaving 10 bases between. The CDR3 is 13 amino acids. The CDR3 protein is CASSYARGYEQYF. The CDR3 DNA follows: TGTGCCAGCAGTTACGCACGGGGCTACGAGCAGTACTTC.

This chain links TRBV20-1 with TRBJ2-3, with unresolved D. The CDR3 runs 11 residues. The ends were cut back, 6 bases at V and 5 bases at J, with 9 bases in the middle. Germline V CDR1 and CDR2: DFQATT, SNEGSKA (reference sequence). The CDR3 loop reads CSAEFGDTQYF. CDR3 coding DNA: TGCAGTGCGGAGTTCGGAGATACGCAGTATTTT.

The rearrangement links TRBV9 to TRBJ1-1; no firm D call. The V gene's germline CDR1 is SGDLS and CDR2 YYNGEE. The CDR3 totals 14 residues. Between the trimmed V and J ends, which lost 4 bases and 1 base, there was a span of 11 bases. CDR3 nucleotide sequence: TGTGCCAGCAGCCTACATACTACGAACACTGAAGCTTTCTTT. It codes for CASSLHTTNTEAFF.

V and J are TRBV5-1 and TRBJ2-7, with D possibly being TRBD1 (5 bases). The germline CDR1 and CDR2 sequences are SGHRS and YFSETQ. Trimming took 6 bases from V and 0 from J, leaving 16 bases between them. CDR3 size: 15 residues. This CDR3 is CASMVADSPSYEQYF. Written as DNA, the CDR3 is TGCGCCAGCATGGTGGCCGACAGTCCCTCCTACGAGCAGTACTTC.

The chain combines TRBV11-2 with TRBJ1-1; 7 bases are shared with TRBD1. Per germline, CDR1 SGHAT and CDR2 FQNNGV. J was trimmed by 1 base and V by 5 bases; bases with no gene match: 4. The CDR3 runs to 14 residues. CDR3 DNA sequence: TGTGCCAGCAGCCGCAGGGACAGGAACACTGAAGCTTTCTTT. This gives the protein CASSRRDRNTEAFF.